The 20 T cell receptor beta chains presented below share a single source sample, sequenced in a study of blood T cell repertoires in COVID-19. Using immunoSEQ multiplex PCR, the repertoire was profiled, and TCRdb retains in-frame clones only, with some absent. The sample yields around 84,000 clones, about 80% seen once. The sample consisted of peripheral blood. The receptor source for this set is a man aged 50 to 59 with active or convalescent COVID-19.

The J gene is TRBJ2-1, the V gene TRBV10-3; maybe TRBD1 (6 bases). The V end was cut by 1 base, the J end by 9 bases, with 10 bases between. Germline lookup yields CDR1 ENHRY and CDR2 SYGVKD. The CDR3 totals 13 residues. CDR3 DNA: TGTGCCATCAGTGAGTGGCAGGGGTCTGAGCAGTTCTTC. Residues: CAISEWQGSEQFF.

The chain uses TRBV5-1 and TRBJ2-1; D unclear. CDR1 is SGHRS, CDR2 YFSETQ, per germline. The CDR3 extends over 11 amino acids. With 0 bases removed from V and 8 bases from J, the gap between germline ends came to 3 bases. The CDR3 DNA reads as TGCGCCAGCAGCTTGGTCGATGAGCAGTTCTTC. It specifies CASSLVDEQFF.

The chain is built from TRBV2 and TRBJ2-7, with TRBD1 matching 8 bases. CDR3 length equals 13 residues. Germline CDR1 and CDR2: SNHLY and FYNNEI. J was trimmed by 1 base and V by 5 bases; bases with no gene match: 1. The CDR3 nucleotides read TGTGCCAGCAGTTGGGACAGGTCCTACGAGCAGTACTTC. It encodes CASSWDRSYEQYF.

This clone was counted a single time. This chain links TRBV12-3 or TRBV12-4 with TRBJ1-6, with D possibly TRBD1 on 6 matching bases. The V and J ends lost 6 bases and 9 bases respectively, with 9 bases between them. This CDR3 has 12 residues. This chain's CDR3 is CASSNRASPLHF. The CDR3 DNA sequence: TGTGCCAGCAGCAACAGGGCTTCACCCCTCCACTTT.

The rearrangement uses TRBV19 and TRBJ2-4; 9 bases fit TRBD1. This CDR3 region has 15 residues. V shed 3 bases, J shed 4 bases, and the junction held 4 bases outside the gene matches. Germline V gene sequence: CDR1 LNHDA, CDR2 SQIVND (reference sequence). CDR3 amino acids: CASSIPGQGKNIQYF. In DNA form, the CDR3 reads TGTGCCAGTAGTATCCCTGGACAGGGGAAAAACATTCAGTACTTC.

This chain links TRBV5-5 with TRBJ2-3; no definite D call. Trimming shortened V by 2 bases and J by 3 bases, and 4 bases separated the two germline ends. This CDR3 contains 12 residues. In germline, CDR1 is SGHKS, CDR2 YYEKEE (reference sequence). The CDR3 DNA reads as TGTGCCAGCAGCTTTCGTACAGATACGCAGTATTTT. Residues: CASSFRTDTQYF.

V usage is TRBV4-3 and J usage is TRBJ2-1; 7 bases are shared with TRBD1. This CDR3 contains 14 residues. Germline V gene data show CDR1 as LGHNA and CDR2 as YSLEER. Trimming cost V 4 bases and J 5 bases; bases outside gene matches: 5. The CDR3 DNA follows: TGCGCCAGCAGCCCCACAGGGGCGAACAATGAGCAGTTCTTC. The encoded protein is CASSPTGANNEQFF.

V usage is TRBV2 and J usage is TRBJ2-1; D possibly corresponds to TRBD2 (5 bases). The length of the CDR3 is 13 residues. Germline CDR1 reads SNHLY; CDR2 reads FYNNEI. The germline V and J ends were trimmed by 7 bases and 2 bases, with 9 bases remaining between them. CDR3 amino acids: CASTRGTYNEQFF. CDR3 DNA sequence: TGTGCCAGCACTCGAGGGACCTACAATGAGCAGTTCTTC.

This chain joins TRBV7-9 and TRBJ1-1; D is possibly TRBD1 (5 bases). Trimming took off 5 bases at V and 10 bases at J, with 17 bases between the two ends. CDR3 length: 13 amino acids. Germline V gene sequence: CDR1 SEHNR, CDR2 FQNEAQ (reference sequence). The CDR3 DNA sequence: TGTGCCAGCAGCCCTGAAGCGGGGCTGAGAGCTTTCTTT. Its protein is CASSPEAGLRAFF.

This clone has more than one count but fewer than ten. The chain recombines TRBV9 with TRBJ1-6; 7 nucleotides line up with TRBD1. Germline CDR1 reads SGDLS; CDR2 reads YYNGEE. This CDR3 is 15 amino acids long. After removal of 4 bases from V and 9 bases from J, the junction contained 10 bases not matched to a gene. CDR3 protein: CASSFQGTDVSPLHF. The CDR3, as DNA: TGTGCCAGCAGCTTTCAAGGGACAGACGTTTCACCCCTCCACTTT.

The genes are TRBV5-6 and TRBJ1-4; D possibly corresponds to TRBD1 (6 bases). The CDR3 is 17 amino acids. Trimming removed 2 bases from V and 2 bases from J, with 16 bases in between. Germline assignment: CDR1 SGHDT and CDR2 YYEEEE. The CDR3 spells CASSFLATGTTNEKLFF. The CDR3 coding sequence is TGTGCCAGCAGCTTTTTGGCTACAGGGACGACTAATGAAAAACTGTTTTTT. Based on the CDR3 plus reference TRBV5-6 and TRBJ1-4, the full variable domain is DAGVTQSPTHLIKTRGQQVTLRCSPKSGHDTVSWYQQALGQGPQFIFQYYEEEERQRGNFPDRFSGHQFPNYSSELNVNALLLGDSALYLCASSFLATGTTNEKLFFGSGTQLSVL.

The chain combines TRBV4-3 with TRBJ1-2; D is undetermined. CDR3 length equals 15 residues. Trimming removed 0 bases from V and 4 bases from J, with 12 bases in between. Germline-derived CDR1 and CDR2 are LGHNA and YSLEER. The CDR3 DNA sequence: TGCGCCAGCAGCCAAGATCCGGCACAGATCTATGGCTACACCTTC. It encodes CASSQDPAQIYGYTF.

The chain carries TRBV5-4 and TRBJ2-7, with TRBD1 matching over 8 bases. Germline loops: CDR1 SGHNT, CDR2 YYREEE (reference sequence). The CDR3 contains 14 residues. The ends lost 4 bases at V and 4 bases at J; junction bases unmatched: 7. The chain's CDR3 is CASSTGQGEYEQYF. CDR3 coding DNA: TGTGCCAGCAGCACCGGACAGGGTGAATACGAGCAGTACTTC.

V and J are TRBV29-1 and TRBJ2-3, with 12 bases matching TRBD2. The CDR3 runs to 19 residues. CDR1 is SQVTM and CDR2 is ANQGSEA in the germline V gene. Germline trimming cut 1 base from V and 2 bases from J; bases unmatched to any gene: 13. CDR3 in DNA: TGCAGCGTTGAAGGCCTACTAGCGGGGGGCCTCCCCCTCACAGATACGCAGTATTTT. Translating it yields CSVEGLLAGGLPLTDTQYF.

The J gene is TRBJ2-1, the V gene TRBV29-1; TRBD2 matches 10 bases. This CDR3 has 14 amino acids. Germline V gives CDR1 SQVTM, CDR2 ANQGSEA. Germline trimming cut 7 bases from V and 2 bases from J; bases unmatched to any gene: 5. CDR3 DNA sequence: TGCAGCGCCTTAGCGGGGGGCACCTACAATGAGCAGTTCTTC. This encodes CSALAGGTYNEQFF.

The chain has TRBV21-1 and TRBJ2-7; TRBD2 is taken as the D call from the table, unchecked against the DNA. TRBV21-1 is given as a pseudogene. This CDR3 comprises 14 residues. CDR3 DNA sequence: TGTGCCAGCAGCAACCGCCCCGTACCCGGCGAGCAGTACTTC. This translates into CASSNRPVPGEQYF.

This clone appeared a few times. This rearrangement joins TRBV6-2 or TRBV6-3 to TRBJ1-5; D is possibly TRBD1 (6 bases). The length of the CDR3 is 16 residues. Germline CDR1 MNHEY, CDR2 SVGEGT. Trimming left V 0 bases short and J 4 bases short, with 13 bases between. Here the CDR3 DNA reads TGTGCCAGCAGTTACTCGACGAAGGGGGTTAATCAGCCCCAGCATTTT. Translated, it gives CASSYSTKGVNQPQHF.

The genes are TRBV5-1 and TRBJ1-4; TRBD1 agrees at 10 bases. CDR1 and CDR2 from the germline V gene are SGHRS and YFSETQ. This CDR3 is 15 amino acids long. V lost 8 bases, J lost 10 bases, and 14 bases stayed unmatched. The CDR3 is CARPLNRDRGVKLFF. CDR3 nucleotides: TGCGCCAGGCCCCTGAATCGGGACAGGGGAGTAAAACTGTTTTTT.

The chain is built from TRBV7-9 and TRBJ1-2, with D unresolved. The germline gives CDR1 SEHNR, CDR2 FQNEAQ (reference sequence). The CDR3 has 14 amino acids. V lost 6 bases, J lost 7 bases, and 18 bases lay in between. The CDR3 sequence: CASSRPQAGAGYTF. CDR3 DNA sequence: TGTGCCAGCAGTCGACCGCAGGCGGGTGCTGGCTACACCTTC. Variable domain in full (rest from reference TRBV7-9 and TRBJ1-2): DTGVSQNPRHKITKRGQNVTFRCDPISEHNRLYWYRQTLGQGPEFLTYFQNEAQLEKSRLLSDRFSAERPKGSFSTLEIQRTEQGDSAMYLCASSRPQAGAGYTFGSGTRLTVV.

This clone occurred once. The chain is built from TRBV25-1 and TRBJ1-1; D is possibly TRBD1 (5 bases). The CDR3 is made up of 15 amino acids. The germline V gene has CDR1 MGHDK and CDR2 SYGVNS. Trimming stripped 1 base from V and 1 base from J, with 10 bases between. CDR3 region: CASSESGTGNTEAFF. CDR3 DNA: TGTGCCAGCAGTGAATCGGGTACAGGGAACACTGAAGCTTTCTTT.